One sample yielded the 2 T cell receptor beta chains listed below, sequenced in a study of blood T cell repertoires in COVID-19. This table comes from immunoSEQ multiplex PCR, and its TCRdb copy is limited to in-frame clones, with some not included. The sample consists of a few hundred thousand clones, around 84% of them appearing once. Sequencing was performed on peripheral blood. The receptors were sampled from a woman aged 80 or over with active or convalescent COVID-19.

V gene TRBV6-5 combines with J gene TRBJ2-7, with 9 bases identical to TRBD2. Germline V gene data show CDR1 as MNHEY and CDR2 as SVGAGI. The V gene end was trimmed by 6 bases and the J gene end by 12 bases; junction bases not matched to a gene: 6. CDR3 size: 11 residues. The DNA of the CDR3 is TGTGCCAGCAGGTTAGCGGGAGTTGGGTACTTC. Translated: CASRLAGVGYF.

The rearrangement joins TRBV5-4 to TRBJ2-7; D is undetermined. This CDR3 comprises 15 residues. CDR1 and CDR2 (germline): SGHNT, YYREEE (reference sequence). Trimming removed 0 bases from V and 3 bases from J, with 13 bases in between. CDR3 in amino acids: CASSLGWQAIYEQYF. The CDR3 nucleotides are TGTGCCAGCAGCTTGGGTTGGCAGGCCATCTACGAGCAGTACTTC.